Below are 3 T cell receptor beta chains sequenced from a single sample in a study of beta chain features in type 1 diabetes (dated by TCRdb to the late 2010s). The method was the immunoSEQ multiplex PCR assay. The entire isolated RNA was reverse transcribed using the High Capacity cDNA Reverse Transcription Kit, and thus expressed TCRB transcripts were sequenced. The table comes from immuneACCESS by way of TCRdb, which keeps in-frame sequences with V and J called. Part of the clones is missing from these tables; in studies checked, under half for an unresolved V gene and the rest for unknown reasons. This sample holds about 620,000 clones; less than 20% were observed only once. The ten largest clones add up to approximately 0.087% of the sample. The source material was naive CD4+ T cells from blood. What the cell subset or site label conveys for this sample: true naive CD4+ T cells. Receptors were obtained from a man between 18 and 29 years old in good health.

This clone was seen only a few times. The chain has TRBV10-3 and TRBJ1-2; 7 bases line up with TRBD1. Germline V gene data show CDR1 as ENHRY and CDR2 as SYGVKD. The length of the CDR3 is 14 residues. V trimming: 10 bases; J trimming: 0 bases; junction bases outside the gene matches: 8. The CDR3 region has the DNA TGTGCCACCCTATTAGGGACAGCTAACTATGGCTACACCTTC. As protein: CATLLGTANYGYTF.

This clone came up a few times. This rearrangement joins TRBV7-2 to TRBJ1-2, with TRBD1 matching 8 bases. Per germline, CDR1 SGHTA and CDR2 FQGNSA. The J segment lost 2 bases and the V segment lost 3 bases, leaving 2 bases of the junction unmatched. This CDR3 has 14 residues. This CDR3 reads CASSFTGGNYGYTF. The DNA for the CDR3 is TGTGCCAGCAGCTTTACAGGGGGGAACTATGGCTACACCTTC.

This rearrangement joins TRBV7-2 to TRBJ2-5; D unclear. V gave up 5 bases and J gave up 4 bases, with 11 bases separating them. This CDR3 has 13 residues. CDR1 SGHTA and CDR2 FQGNSA come from the germline V gene. The CDR3 DNA reads TGTGCCAGCAGCCCTGCCCGAGTAGAGACCCAGTACTTC. Protein product: CASSPARVETQYF.